This T cell receptor beta chain derives from a study of blood T cell repertoires in COVID-19. The overall study: Sites across the United States, Italy and Spain contributed samples from acute and convalescent COVID-19.

In the original processing: It was from reference gene primer amplification that nucleated cell counts were estimated. The method was immunoSEQ multiplex PCR; TCRdb's version includes in-frame clones alone and lacks a portion of them. For V, J and clone size, that table is used; D and trimming come from the DNA. Here the sample spans 250,000 to 300,000 clones, 75% to 90% being singletons. Sequencing used peripheral blood. This clonotype originated in a middle-aged woman with acute or convalescent COVID-19.

CDR3 loop: CASTRFIGNQPQHF. The CDR3 nucleotides read TGTGCCAGCACCCGTTTCATAGGCAATCAGCCCCAGCATTTT. This sequence joins TRBV5-6 and TRBJ1-5; D not certain. This CDR3 has 14 residues. CDR1 SGHDT and CDR2 YYEEEE come from the germline V gene. Trimming stripped 6 bases from V and 2 bases from J, with 12 bases between.